This T cell receptor (beta chain) was identified during a study of T cells in Graves' hyperthyroidism and ophthalmopathy. Study in general: Peripheral blood collection took place at initial diagnosis, before any treatment.

This clonotype was detected only a few times. As yet, its antigen is unknown. Regarding the study as a whole: By a 13 V-J model, ophthalmopathy was set apart from stable hyperthyroidism.

RNA transcripts served as the template for amplifying TCR beta CDR3 regions. The HTBI set primed first-round TCR CDR3 RT-PCR. MiXCR, applied by TCRdb to the multiplex PCR reads, yields one record per CDR3 protein. The profile shows more than 600,000 distinct CDR3 sequences, about a sixth of them singletons. The sample taken for sequencing was blood. This receptor was identified in a man younger than 35 with Graves' hyperthyroidism.

CDR3 residues: CASSPRPWNYGYTF. The CDR3 region has the DNA TGTGCCAGCAGCCCCCGACCGTGGAACTATGGCTACACCTTC. The genes are TRBV7-9 and TRBJ1-2; D gene ambiguous. CDR1 and CDR2 from the germline V gene are SEHNR and FQNEAQ (reference sequence). V was pared by 5 bases and J by 2 bases, with 12 bases between. The CDR3 runs to 14 residues.